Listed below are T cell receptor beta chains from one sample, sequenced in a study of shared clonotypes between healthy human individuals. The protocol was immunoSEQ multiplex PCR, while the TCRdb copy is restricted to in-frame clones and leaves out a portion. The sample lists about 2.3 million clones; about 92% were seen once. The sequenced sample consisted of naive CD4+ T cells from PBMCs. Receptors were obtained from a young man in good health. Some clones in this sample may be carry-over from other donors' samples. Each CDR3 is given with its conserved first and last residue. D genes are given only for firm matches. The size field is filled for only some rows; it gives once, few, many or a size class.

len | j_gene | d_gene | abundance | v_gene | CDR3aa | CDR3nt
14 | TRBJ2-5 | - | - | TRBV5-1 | CASSLRPTQETQYF | TGCGCCAGCAGCTTAAGGCCGACCCAAGAGACCCAGTACTTC
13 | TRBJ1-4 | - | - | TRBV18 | CASSPPRSEKLFF | TGTGCCAGCTCACCACCCAGGTCTGAAAAACTGTTTTTT
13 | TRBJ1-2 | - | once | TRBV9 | CASSPTGPTHSAF | TGTGCCAGCAGCCCTACCGGGCCAACCCATAGCGCCTTC
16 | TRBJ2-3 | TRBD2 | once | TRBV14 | CASSQGTSGRTDTQYF | TGTGCCAGCAGCCAAGGTACTAGCGGGAGAACAGATACGCAGTATTTT
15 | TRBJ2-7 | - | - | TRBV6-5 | CASTNHGAAGYEQYF | TGTGCCAGCACTAACCACGGGGCCGCGGGCTACGAGCAGTACTTC
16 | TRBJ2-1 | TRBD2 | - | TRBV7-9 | CASSRPTSGRAGEQFF | TGTGCCAGCAGCCGCCCGACTAGCGGGAGGGCCGGTGAGCAGTTCTTC
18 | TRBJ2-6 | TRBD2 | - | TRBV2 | CASSEPGLAVSGANVLTF | TGTGCCAGCAGTGAGCCGGGACTAGCGGTCTCTGGGGCCAACGTCCTGACTTTC
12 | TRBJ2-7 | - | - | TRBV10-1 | CASNGMDYEQYF | TGCGCCAGCAACGGGATGGACTACGAGCAGTACTTC
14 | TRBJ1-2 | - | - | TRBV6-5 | CASSYGRYNYGYTF | TGTGCCAGCAGTTATGGCCGATATAACTATGGCTACACCTTC
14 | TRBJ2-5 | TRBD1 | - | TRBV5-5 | CASSLMTGKETQYF | TGTGCCAGCAGCCTAATGACAGGGAAAGAGACCCAGTACTTC
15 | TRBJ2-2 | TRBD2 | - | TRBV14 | CASSPRLAGAGELFF | TGTGCCAGCAGCCCGCGACTAGCGGGAGCCGGGGAGCTGTTTTTT
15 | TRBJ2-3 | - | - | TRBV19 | CASSFRGPSTDTQYF | TGTGCCAGTAGTTTTCGCGGGCCTAGCACAGATACGCAGTATTTT
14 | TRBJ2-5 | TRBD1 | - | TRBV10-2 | CASSERTGTETQYF | TGCGCCAGCAGCGAGAGGACAGGGACGGAGACCCAGTACTTC
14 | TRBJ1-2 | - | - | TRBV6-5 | CASSYSRGNYGYTF | TGTGCCAGCAGTTATTCCCGCGGGAACTATGGCTACACCTTC
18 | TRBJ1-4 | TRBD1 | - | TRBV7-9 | CASSPAGQGASTNEKLFF | TGTGCCAGCTCACCCGCGGGACAGGGGGCTTCAACTAATGAAAAACTGTTTTTT
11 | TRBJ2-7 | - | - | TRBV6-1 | CASSEATEQYF | TGTGCCAGCAGTGAAGCTACAGAGCAGTACTTC
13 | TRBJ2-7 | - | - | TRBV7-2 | CASSATYRNEQYF | TGTGCCAGCAGCGCGACCTACAGGAACGAGCAGTACTTC
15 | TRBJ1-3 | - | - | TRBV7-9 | CASSPRGISGNTIYF | TGTGCCAGCAGCCCGCGTGGCATCTCTGGAAACACCATATATTTT
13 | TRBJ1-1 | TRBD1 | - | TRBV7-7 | CASSQGAETEAFF | TGTGCCAGCAGCCAGGGGGCTGAAACTGAAGCTTTCTTT
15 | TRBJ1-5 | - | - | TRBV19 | CASSPRGGSRQPQHF | TGTGCCAGTAGCCCCAGAGGGGGTTCGAGGCAGCCCCAGCATTTT
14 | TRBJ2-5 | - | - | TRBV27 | CASSFRGVQETQYF | TGTGCCAGCAGTTTCCGAGGGGTACAAGAGACCCAGTACTTC
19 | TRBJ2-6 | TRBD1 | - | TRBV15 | CATSRDGDRGRRRANVLTF | TGTGCCACCAGCAGAGACGGGGACAGGGGGCGAAGGAGGGCCAACGTCCTGACTTTC
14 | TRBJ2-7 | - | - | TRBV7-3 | CASSPTAQSNEQYF | TGTGCCAGCAGCCCGACGGCCCAGTCCAACGAGCAGTACTTC
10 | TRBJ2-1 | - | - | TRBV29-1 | CSVGYNEQFF | TGCAGCGTGGGCTACAATGAGCAGTTCTTC
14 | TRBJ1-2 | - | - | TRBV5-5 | CASSLYSMDYGYTF | TGTGCCAGCAGCTTGTATTCCATGGACTATGGCTACACCTTC
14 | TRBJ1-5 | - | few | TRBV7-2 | CASSLQGFNQPQHF | TGTGCCAGCAGCTTACAGGGATTCAATCAGCCCCAGCATTTT
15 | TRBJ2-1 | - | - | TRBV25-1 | CASSEIGFTYNEQFF | TGTGCCAGCAGTGAAATCGGGTTCACCTACAATGAGCAGTTCTTC
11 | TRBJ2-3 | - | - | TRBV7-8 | CASSVTDTQYF | TGTGCCAGCAGCGTGACAGATACGCAGTATTTT
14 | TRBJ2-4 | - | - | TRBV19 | CASSTPTVGNIQYF | TGTGCCAGTAGTACACCGACCGTGGGAAACATTCAGTACTTC
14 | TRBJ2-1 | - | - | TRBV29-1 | CSVEVAERRNEQFF | TGCAGCGTCGAAGTAGCGGAAAGGCGCAATGAGCAGTTCTTC
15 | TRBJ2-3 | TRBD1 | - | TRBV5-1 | CASSRQGSGTDTQYF | TGCGCCAGCAGCAGACAGGGGAGTGGGACAGATACGCAGTATTTT
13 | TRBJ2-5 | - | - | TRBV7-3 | CASSRSFQETQYF | TGTGCCAGCAGCCGTAGCTTCCAAGAGACCCAGTACTTC
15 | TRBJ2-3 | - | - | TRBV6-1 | CASSERRSAPDTQYF | TGTGCCAGCAGTGAAAGGAGATCGGCACCAGATACGCAGTATTTT
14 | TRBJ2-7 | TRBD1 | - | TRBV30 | CACSLDRGLYEQYF | TGTGCCTGCTCACTCGACAGGGGTCTGTACGAGCAGTACTTC
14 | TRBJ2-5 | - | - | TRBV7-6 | CASSLVGPQETQYF | TGTGCCAGCAGCTTAGTGGGGCCGCAAGAGACCCAGTACTTC
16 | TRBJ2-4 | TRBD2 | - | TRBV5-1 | CASSLGVAGGPDIQYF | TGCGCCAGCAGCTTGGGGGTAGCGGGAGGGCCTGACATTCAGTACTTC
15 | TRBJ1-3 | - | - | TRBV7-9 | CASSLDGGSGNTIYF | TGTGCCAGCAGCTTAGATGGGGGCTCTGGAAACACCATATATTTT